This T cell receptor (beta chain) was obtained from a study of cytomegalovirus exposure and HLA in healthy donors. Primers for the PCR totalled 60 Vbeta and 13 Jbeta. This table comes from immunoSEQ multiplex PCR, and its TCRdb copy is limited to in-frame clones, with some not included. The sample holds about 150,000 clones, about 76% seen once. V shed 3 bases, J shed 0 bases, and the junction held 6 bases outside the gene matches. This CDR3 is built from 15 residues. Germline CDR1 is GTSNPN and CDR2 is SVGIG (reference sequence). The TCR was taken from a man under 40 in good health and CMV-seropositive. The sample taken for sequencing was PBMCs. The J gene is TRBJ2-5, the V gene TRBV30, with 8 nucleotides matching TRBD2. Here the CDR3 DNA reads TGTGCCTGGAGACTGGGACTAGGTGACCAAGAGACCCAGTACTTC. Protein: CAWRLGLGDQETQYF.